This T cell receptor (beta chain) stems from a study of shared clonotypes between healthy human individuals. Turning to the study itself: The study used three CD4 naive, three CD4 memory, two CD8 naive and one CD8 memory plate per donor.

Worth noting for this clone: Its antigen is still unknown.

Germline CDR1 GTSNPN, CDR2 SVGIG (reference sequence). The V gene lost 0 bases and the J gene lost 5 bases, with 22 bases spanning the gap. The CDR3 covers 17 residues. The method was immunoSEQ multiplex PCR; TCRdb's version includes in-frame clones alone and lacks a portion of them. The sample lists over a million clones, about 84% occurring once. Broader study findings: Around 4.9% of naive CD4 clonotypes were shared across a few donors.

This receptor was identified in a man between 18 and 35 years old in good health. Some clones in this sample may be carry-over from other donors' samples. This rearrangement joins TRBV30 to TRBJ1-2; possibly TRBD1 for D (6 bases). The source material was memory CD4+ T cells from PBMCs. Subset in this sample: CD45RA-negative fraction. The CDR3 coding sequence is TGTGCCTGGAGTGTGATGAGTAGGGGGGGCGCCCATTATGGCTACACCTTC. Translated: CAWSVMSRGGAHYGYTF.